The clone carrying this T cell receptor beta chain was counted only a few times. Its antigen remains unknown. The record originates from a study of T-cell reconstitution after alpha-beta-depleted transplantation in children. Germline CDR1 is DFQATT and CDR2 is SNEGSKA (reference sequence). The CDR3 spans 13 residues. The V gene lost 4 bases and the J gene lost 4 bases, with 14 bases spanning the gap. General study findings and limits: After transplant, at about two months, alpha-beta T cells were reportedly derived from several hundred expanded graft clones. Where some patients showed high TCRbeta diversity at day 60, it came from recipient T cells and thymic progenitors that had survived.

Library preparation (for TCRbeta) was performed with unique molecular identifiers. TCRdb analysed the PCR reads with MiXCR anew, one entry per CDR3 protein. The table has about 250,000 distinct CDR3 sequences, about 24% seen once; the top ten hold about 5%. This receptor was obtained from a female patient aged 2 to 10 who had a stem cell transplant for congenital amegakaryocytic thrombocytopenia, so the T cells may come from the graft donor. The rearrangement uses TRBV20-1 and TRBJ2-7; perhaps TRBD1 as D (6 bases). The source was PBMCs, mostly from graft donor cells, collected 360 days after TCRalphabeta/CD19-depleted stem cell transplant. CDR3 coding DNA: TGCAGTGCTACAGGGGAAGGTTGGTACGAGCAGTACTTC. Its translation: CSATGEGWYEQYF.